Listed here are 28 T cell receptor beta chains from one sample, sequenced in a study of blood T cell repertoires in COVID-19. Clones were sequenced by immunoSEQ multiplex PCR, and TCRdb holds only the in-frame ones, with some missing. The sample lists 250,000 to 350,000 clones, around 90% occurring once. Sequenced sample: peripheral blood. The receptors come from a man aged 18 to 30 with active or convalescent COVID-19.

This clone was counted once. The rearrangement joins TRBV6-5 to TRBJ1-2; a possible D gene is TRBD1 (5 bases). Germline CDR1 and CDR2: MNHEY and SVGAGI. V dropped 5 bases and J dropped 3 bases, with 10 bases sitting between them. CDR3 size: 13 residues. The CDR3 nucleotides read TGTGCCAGCAGTCGGGGGGACCACTATGGCTACACCTTC. It specifies CASSRGDHYGYTF.

The chain couples TRBV7-8 to TRBJ2-5, with TRBD2 as a possible D gene (6 bases). This CDR3 has 16 amino acids. CDR1 SGHVS and CDR2 FQNEAQ come from the germline V gene. V shed 1 base and J shed 5 bases, with 17 bases lying between them. CDR3 nucleotides: TGTGCCAGCAGCTTAGAGGAGATTCAAGGAGGGGAGACCCAGTACTTC. Translated, it gives CASSLEEIQGGETQYF.

The V and J genes are TRBV7-3 and TRBJ2-7, with TRBD1 matching 10 bases. J lost 1 base, V lost 7 bases, and 7 bases had no gene match. The CDR3 length is 15 residues. CDR1 is SGHTA, CDR2 FQGTGA, per germline. The CDR3 DNA reads as TGTGCCAGCATCGAACGGGGACAGGGGTCCTACGAGCAGTACTTC. Translated: CASIERGQGSYEQYF. Variable domain in full (rest from reference TRBV7-3 and TRBJ2-7): GAGVSQTPSNKVTEKGKYVELRCDPISGHTALYWYRQSLGQGPEFLIYFQGTGAADDSGLPNDRFFAVRPEGSVSTLKIQRTERGDSAVYLCASIERGQGSYEQYFGPGTRLTVT.

The chain uses TRBV4-1 and TRBJ1-1, with 8 bases aligning to TRBD1. The length of the CDR3 is 14 residues. CDR1 is MGHRA and CDR2 is YSYEKL in the germline V gene. The ends lost 5 bases at V and 10 bases at J; junction bases unmatched: 12. DNA of the CDR3: TGCGCCAGCAGCTTAAGTAGTCAAGGGACAGGAGCTTTCTTT. It specifies CASSLSSQGTGAFF.

V gene TRBV6-5 combines with J gene TRBJ1-5; D unclear. CDR1 MNHEY and CDR2 SVGAGI come from the germline V gene. The CDR3 sequence is 14 residues long. Trimming cost V 2 bases and J 1 base, with 6 bases left between them. The chain's CDR3 is CASSYAGSNQPQHF. For the CDR3, the DNA is TGTGCCAGCAGTTACGCGGGGAGCAATCAGCCCCAGCATTTT.

This chain links TRBV19 with TRBJ1-2; 9 bases match TRBD1. The trim removed 5 bases at V and 0 bases at J, leaving 16 bases unmatched. The CDR3 loop spans 19 amino acids. Germline CDR1 is LNHDA and CDR2 is SQIVND (reference sequence). The CDR3 spells CASSQSVGTGIRSNYGYTF. The CDR3 coding sequence is TGTGCCAGTAGTCAGTCCGTCGGGACAGGGATTAGGTCTAACTATGGCTACACCTTC.

The CDR3 reads CASSPAGGQGNTIYF. The DNA of the CDR3 is TGCGCCAGCAGCCCCGCCGGGGGGCAAGGAAACACCATATATTTT. The gene calls are TRBV5-1 and TRBJ1-3; D may be TRBD1 (6 bases). The CDR3 spans 15 residues. V was pared by 4 bases and J by 4 bases, with 15 bases between. Germline V lookup: CDR1 SGHRS, CDR2 YFSETQ.

Turning to this clone: A much larger clone is a single base away; this may be a read error. The chain uses TRBV7-6 and TRBJ2-3, with 8 bases lining up with TRBD1. There are 14 residues in the CDR3. The V segment lost 4 bases and the J segment 2 bases; nucleotides outside the gene matches: 2. Germline CDR1 reads SGHVS; CDR2 reads FNYEAQ. CDR3 sequence (DNA): TGTGCCAGCAGCTGGGGACAGGACACAGATACGCAGTATTTT. It yields the protein CASSWGQDTDTQYF.

The J gene is TRBJ2-5, the V gene TRBV14; 8 bases align to TRBD2. Losses at the gene ends were 0 bases for V and 5 bases for J; bases not matched to a gene: 5. Looked up from germline, CDR1 is SGHDN and CDR2 is FVKESK. The CDR3 is 15 amino acids. The CDR3 DNA sequence: TGTGCCAGCAGCCAAGATCGGACTAGCTGGGAGACCCAGTACTTC. Protein product: CASSQDRTSWETQYF. The full variable domain, rest sourced from reference TRBV14 and TRBJ2-5, is EAGVTQFPSHSVIEKGQTVTLRCDPISGHDNLYWYRRVMGKEIKFLLHFVKESKQDESGMPNNRFLAERTGGTYSTLKVQPAELEDSGVYFCASSQDRTSWETQYFGPGTRLLVL.

V is TRBV2 and J is TRBJ1-2; D gene uncertain. This CDR3 contains 13 residues. Trimming cost V 4 bases and J 7 bases, with 13 bases left between them. CDR1 and CDR2 (germline): SNHLY, FYNNEI. Written as DNA, the CDR3 is TGTGCCAGCAGTGGAGAGAGGGAGTTTGGCTACACCTTC. Protein product: CASSGEREFGYTF.

The chain uses TRBV5-4 and TRBJ2-2; D remains unclear. Per the germline V gene, CDR1 is SGHNT and CDR2 is YYREEE (reference sequence). The ends were cut back, 3 bases at V and 5 bases at J, with 5 bases in the middle. The CDR3 consists of 12 residues. The CDR3 loop is CASSSTTGELFF. As DNA, the CDR3 is TGTGCCAGCAGCTCGACTACCGGGGAGCTGTTTTTT.

CDR3 protein: CASSLVTDTQYF. DNA for the CDR3: TGTGCCAGCAGCTTAGTAACAGATACGCAGTATTTT. The chain employs TRBV9 and TRBJ2-3; D remains ambiguous. The CDR3 is 12 residues long. Germline-derived CDR1 and CDR2 are SGDLS and YYNGEE. Between the trimmed V and J ends, which lost 4 bases and 3 bases, there was a span of 6 bases. Looking up the rest from reference TRBV9 and TRBJ2-3 gives the full variable domain: DSGVTQTPKHLITATGQRVTLRCSPRSGDLSVYWYQQSLDQGLQFLIQYYNGEERAKGNILERFSAQQFPDLHSELNLSSLELGDSALYFCASSLVTDTQYFGPGTRLTVL.

The chain joins TRBV5-1 to TRBJ2-2; 11 positions match TRBD1. Looked up from germline, CDR1 is SGHRS and CDR2 is YFSETQ. V lost 7 bases, J lost 4 bases, and 12 bases stayed unmatched. The CDR3 is made up of 17 amino acids. The CDR3 sequence is CASSPSPGQGGTGELFF. The CDR3 DNA sequence: TGCGCCAGCTCCCCCTCCCCGGGACAGGGGGGCACCGGGGAGCTGTTTTTT.

The chain employs TRBV9 and TRBJ1-3; 11 positions agree with TRBD1. V shed 4 bases, J shed 7 bases, and the junction held 4 bases outside the gene matches. Germline CDR1 reads SGDLS; CDR2 reads YYNGEE. This CDR3 region has 14 residues. CDR3 loop: CASSTGQGANTIYF. The CDR3 DNA reads as TGTGCCAGCAGCACAGGACAGGGGGCTAACACCATATATTTT.

The chain recombines TRBV4-1 with TRBJ1-1, with a possible D match to TRBD1 (5 bases). This CDR3 contains 15 residues. V was cut by 7 bases and J by 6 bases, with 21 bases left in between. Germline V gene sequence: CDR1 MGHRA, CDR2 YSYEKL. The CDR3 here is CASTARGSGDPEAFF. In nucleotides, the CDR3 is TGCGCCAGCACCGCTAGGGGATCTGGAGACCCTGAAGCTTTCTTT.

This sequence joins TRBV10-3 and TRBJ1-2; 10 bases agree with TRBD1. Germline lookup yields CDR1 ENHRY and CDR2 SYGVKD. V lost 10 bases to trimming and J lost 4 bases; unmatched junction nucleotides: 6. The CDR3 is 13 amino acids. CDR3 in DNA: TGTGCCACCAACCGGGACAGGGGCTATGGCTACACCTTC. Protein product: CATNRDRGYGYTF.

The chain recombines TRBV7-8 with TRBJ1-5, with TRBD1 matching 8 bases. V trimming: 5 bases; J trimming: 0 bases; junction bases outside the gene matches: 6. The CDR3 length is 16 residues. CDR1 is SGHVS, CDR2 FQNEAQ, per germline. CDR3 DNA sequence: TGTGCCAGCAGCATTCGGACAGGGAATAGCAATCAGCCCCAGCATTTT. Translation gives CASSIRTGNSNQPQHF.

In this sample, this clone turned up once. The chain recombines TRBV14 with TRBJ1-2, with D unresolved. The germline V gene has CDR1 SGHDN and CDR2 FVKESK. The CDR3 is 18 residues long. The V end was cut by 4 bases, the J end by 1 base, with 22 bases between. The CDR3 DNA is TGTGCCAGCAGCCGCCTCGATCTGGAGGACGGATTTAACTATGGCTACACCTTC. It is translated as CASSRLDLEDGFNYGYTF.

The genes are TRBV11-2 and TRBJ2-2; 8 bases are a match to TRBD1. The germline V gene has CDR1 SGHAT and CDR2 FQNNGV. Unmatched junction bases numbered 5, after V lost 6 bases and J lost 5 bases. The CDR3 length is 14 residues. CDR3 coding DNA: TGTGCCAGCAGAGGGACAGGAGGGACCGGGGAGCTGTTTTTT. Its protein is CASRGTGGTGELFF. The entire variable domain, with the rest obtained from reference TRBV11-2 and TRBJ2-2, is as follows: EAGVAQSPRYKIIEKRQSVAFWCNPISGHATLYWYQQILGQGPKLLIQFQNNGVVDDSQLPKDRFSAERLKGVDSTLKIQPAKLEDSAVYLCASRGTGGTGELFFGEGSRLTVL.

This clone came up a few times. The rearrangement joins TRBV12-3 or TRBV12-4 to TRBJ1-2, with D perhaps TRBD1 (5 bases). The CDR3 contains 13 residues. V was pared by 6 bases and J by 3 bases, with 11 bases between. The CDR3 reads CASRMGGDYGYTF. As DNA, the CDR3 is TGTGCCAGCAGGATGGGAGGGGACTATGGCTACACCTTC.

V usage is TRBV3-1 (or the pseudogene TRBV3-2) and J usage is TRBJ2-4; TRBD2 matches at 14 bases. After removal of 3 bases from V and 8 bases from J, the junction contained 9 bases not matched to a gene. Germline CDR1 LGHDT, CDR2 YNNKEL (reference sequence). The CDR3 is 17 amino acids. The CDR3 here is CASSQVPGLAGVYIQYF. CDR3 bases: TGTGCCAGCAGCCAGGTACCGGGACTAGCGGGGGTGTACATTCAGTACTTC.

The J gene is TRBJ2-1, the V gene TRBV25-1; the match to TRBD2 covers 10 bases. Germline lookup yields CDR1 MGHDK and CDR2 SYGVNS. V was clipped by 3 bases and J by 4 bases; unmatched bases: 9. The CDR3 is made up of 17 amino acids. The CDR3: CASSDPSSGGHYNEQFF. In DNA form, the CDR3 reads TGTGCCAGCAGTGACCCCTCTAGCGGGGGCCATTACAATGAGCAGTTCTTC.

The J gene is TRBJ2-1, the V gene TRBV7-2; 12 nucleotides match TRBD2. The CDR3 runs to 15 residues. Looked up from germline, CDR1 is SGHTA and CDR2 is FQGNSA. With 6 bases clipped from V and 4 bases from J, the junction kept 4 bases outside the gene matches. CDR3 amino acids: CASSLTSGGYNEQFF. For the CDR3, the DNA is TGTGCCAGCAGTTTGACTAGCGGGGGATACAATGAGCAGTTCTTC.

This chain joins TRBV9 and TRBJ1-5, with 10 nucleotides matching TRBD1. The germline CDR1 and CDR2 sequences are SGDLS and YYNGEE. CDR3 length: 14 amino acids. The trim removed 2 bases at V and 7 bases at J, leaving 3 bases unmatched. CDR3 loop: CASSVGTGEQPQHF. The CDR3 DNA reads as TGTGCCAGCAGCGTTGGGACAGGGGAACAGCCCCAGCATTTT. Using reference TRBV9 and TRBJ1-5 for the parts outside the CDR3, the full variable domain is DSGVTQTPKHLITATGQRVTLRCSPRSGDLSVYWYQQSLDQGLQFLIQYYNGEERAKGNILERFSAQQFPDLHSELNLSSLELGDSALYFCASSVGTGEQPQHFGDGTRLSIL.

The rearrangement joins TRBV25-1 to TRBJ2-3; 11 bases are a match to TRBD1. V was pared by 2 bases and J by 4 bases, with 2 bases of the junction left unmatched. Germline-derived CDR1 and CDR2 are MGHDK and SYGVNS. CDR3 length: 15 residues. CDR3 coding DNA: TGTGCCAGCAGTGAAAAGGGACAGGGGGCAGATACGCAGTATTTT. This encodes CASSEKGQGADTQYF.

The rearrangement joins TRBV4-1 to TRBJ2-1, with 7 bases fitting TRBD2. Germline V CDR1 and CDR2: MGHRA, YSYEKL. The CDR3 runs 17 residues. V trimming: 5 bases; J trimming: 5 bases; junction bases outside the gene matches: 15. CDR3 sequence (DNA): TGCGCCAGCAGCAAATACCCCTTGGGGGGGGAAAACAATGAGCAGTTCTTC. Its protein product is CASSKYPLGGENNEQFF.

The genes are TRBV6-4 and TRBJ1-5, with D tentatively TRBD1 (5 bases). The CDR3 sequence is 14 residues long. Germline values: CDR1 MRHNA, CDR2 SNTAGT. V dropped 4 bases and J dropped 8 bases, with 15 bases sitting between them. As DNA, the CDR3 is TGTGCCAGCAGTGCCCAGGGTAAGGTGAAGCCCCAGCATTTT. Amino acid sequence: CASSAQGKVKPQHF.

The gene calls are TRBV6-2 or TRBV6-3 and TRBJ2-1; 13 bases align to TRBD2. V lost 6 bases and J lost 3; bases outside the gene matches: 8. The CDR3 totals 17 residues. Germline loops: CDR1 MNHEY, CDR2 SVGEGT. The CDR3 reads CASSRTSGGTYYNEQFF. The DNA of the CDR3 is TGTGCCAGCAGCCGGACTAGCGGGGGTACCTACTACAATGAGCAGTTCTTC.